A single sample is the source of the 19 T cell receptor beta chains below, sequenced in a study of spatial heterogeneity in lung cancer. Time point noted: sample taken at primary tumor resection. Whole RNA came from tumor, nontumor lung or frozen PBMC and was sequenced without being sorted. TCRdb passed the 5' RACE reads through MiXCR, listing each CDR3 protein once. This table holds about 6,900 distinct CDR3 sequences, under 6% found once. The sample was normal lung tissue next to the tumor, taken at surgery. The receptor source for this set is a female donor with early-stage non-small cell lung cancer.

Many counts were recorded for this clonotype. This beta chain came through as a stray read in a library set up for alpha chains, and its size says little. The chain carries TRBV7-7 and TRBJ2-2, with D maybe TRBD2 (6 bases). CDR1 SSHAT and CDR2 FNYEAQ come from the germline V gene (reference sequence). The ends were cut back, 6 bases at V and 7 bases at J, with 27 bases in the middle. The CDR3 contains 18 residues. The CDR3 nucleotides read TGTGCCAGCAGTCCACACTCCCCGACTAGTGTGGGGGGCGGGGAGCTGTTTTTT. Its protein is CASSPHSPTSVGGGELFF.

This clonotype was recorded at least ten times. In a library made to pick up alpha chains, this beta chain is a stray read with a size that means little. The chain links TRBV5-1 to TRBJ2-3, with TRBD2 matching over 7 bases. The CDR3 runs 15 residues. Germline-derived CDR1 and CDR2 are SGHRS and YFSETQ. V trimming: 1 base; J trimming: 5 bases; junction bases outside the gene matches: 7. CDR3 region: CASSLPAGEIDTQYF. The CDR3, as DNA: TGCGCCAGCAGCTTGCCTGCGGGAGAAATAGATACGCAGTATTTT.

This clonotype occurred many times. The library was prepared for alpha chains; this beta chain is a stray read, so its frequency means little. The chain links TRBV28 to TRBJ1-1; D may be TRBD1 (5 bases). The ends were cut back, 7 bases at V and 3 bases at J, with 9 bases in the middle. The CDR3 totals 12 residues. From germline, CDR1 is MDHEN and CDR2 SYDVKM. CDR3 region: CASTGGYTEAFF. The CDR3 nucleotides read TGTGCCAGCACTGGGGGGTACACTGAAGCTTTCTTT. Full variable domain (missing parts from reference TRBV28 and TRBJ1-1): DVKVTQSSRYLVKRTGEKVFLECVQDMDHENMFWYRQDPGLGLRLIYFSYDVKMKEKGDIPEGYSVSREKKERFSLILESASTNQTSMYLCASTGGYTEAFFGQGTRLTVV.

This clonotype is large. Being off target in a library aimed at alpha chains, this beta chain has a size of little meaning. The chain links TRBV10-3 to TRBJ1-1; possible D gene TRBD1, 6 bases. Germline V gene data show CDR1 as ENHRY and CDR2 as SYGVKD. The CDR3 is 13 residues long. V was trimmed by 4 bases and J by 6 bases, leaving 12 bases between them. CDR3 nucleotides: TGTGCCATCAGTGGTTGGACAGAATCTGAAGCTTTCTTT. This translates into CAISGWTESEAFF.

As concerns this clonotype: The library was designed around alpha chains, so this beta chain is a stray read whose abundance carries little weight. J is TRBJ1-6 and V is TRBV6-1; no definite D call. In germline, CDR1 is MNHNS, CDR2 SASEGT. Trimming stripped 3 bases from V and 8 bases from J, with 11 bases between. This CDR3 has 14 amino acids. In nucleotides, the CDR3 is TGTGCCAGCAGTGACTCCTTGGTCTATTCACCCCTCCACTTT. Its protein is CASSDSLVYSPLHF.

This clonotype is labeled medium-sized. Within a library made for alpha chains, this beta chain is off target, and its count is uninformative. The chain links TRBV11-2 to TRBJ2-3, with D possibly called TRBD1 or TRBD2 (5 bases each). The V gene's germline CDR1 is SGHAT and CDR2 FQNNGV. Trimming stripped 0 bases from V and 3 bases from J, with 25 bases between. The CDR3 has 20 residues. The CDR3 DNA reads TGTGCCAGCAGCTTAGACTTAGGGGAGCTATCTGGAGTTGGAACAGATACGCAGTATTTT. This sequence encodes CASSLDLGELSGVGTDTQYF.

This clonotype appeared many times. Since the library was made to target alpha chains, this beta chain is a stray read and its abundance is not meaningful. The chain joins TRBV29-1 to TRBJ2-7; TRBD1 matches 8 bases. Germline CDR1 and CDR2: SQVTM and ANQGSEA. The length of the CDR3 is 15 residues. The ends lost 6 bases at V and 4 bases at J; junction bases unmatched: 14. The DNA of the CDR3 is TGCAGCGTAGCTGGGACAGGCCAGATTGGATACGAGCAGTACTTC. Translated: CSVAGTGQIGYEQYF.

This clonotype has at least ten counts. Being off target in a library aimed at alpha chains, this beta chain has a size of little meaning. This chain joins TRBV20-1 and TRBJ2-5; D gene uncertain. Germline V gives CDR1 DFQATT, CDR2 SNEGSKA (reference sequence). CDR3 length: 11 amino acids. Deletions cut 6 bases from V and 1 base from J, with 6 bases between. Written as DNA, the CDR3 is TGCAGTGCAATCACCCAAGAGACCCAGTACTTC. It translates to CSAITQETQYF.

On this clonotype: This beta chain slipped into a library made for alpha chains as a stray read, so its size is not meaningful. The chain recombines TRBV7-8 with TRBJ2-7, with 7 bases lining up with TRBD1. Unmatched junction bases numbered 4, after V lost 3 bases and J lost 2 bases. This CDR3 comprises 14 residues. Germline loops: CDR1 SGHVS, CDR2 FQNEAQ. The CDR3, as DNA: TGTGCCAGCAGCTTGCGCGACAGGGCCTACGAGCAGTACTTC. Translated: CASSLRDRAYEQYF.

Judged by abundance, this clonotype is medium-sized. Because the library targeted alpha chains, this beta chain is an off-target read whose size means little. The gene calls are TRBV9 and TRBJ2-1; TRBD1 aligns across 8 bases. This CDR3 comprises 12 residues. With V trimmed by 3 bases and J by 10 bases, 3 bases remained unmatched. Germline values: CDR1 SGDLS, CDR2 YYNGEE. DNA of the CDR3: TGTGCCAGCAGCGCCACAGGGGGGGAGCAGTTCTTC. This codes for CASSATGGEQFF.

This clonotype was recorded at least ten times. This beta chain is off target for a library built for alpha chains, so its abundance means little. The V and J genes are TRBV18 and TRBJ2-5; D gene uncertain. The ends were cut back, 6 bases at V and 3 bases at J, with 5 bases in the middle. CDR3 length: 11 amino acids. Germline values: CDR1 KGHSH, CDR2 LQKENI. DNA for the CDR3: TGTGCCAGCTCTAGAGAAGAGACCCAGTACTTC. Its protein product is CASSREETQYF.

This clonotype has at least ten counts. This beta chain lies outside the target of a library built for alpha chains; its clone size means little. The genes are TRBV6-1 and TRBJ2-1; 13 bases map to TRBD2. V lost 2 bases and J lost 6; bases outside the gene matches: 7. The germline gives CDR1 MNHNS, CDR2 SASEGT. The CDR3 is made up of 17 amino acids. The CDR3 reads CASSEIVTSGRVNEQFF. Here the CDR3 DNA reads TGTGCCAGCAGTGAAATTGTAACTAGCGGGAGGGTCAATGAGCAGTTCTTC.

Relative to its sample, this clonotype is medium-sized. With the library built for alpha chains, this beta chain is off target and its frequency is not meaningful. The chain joins TRBV28 to TRBJ1-3; D is possibly TRBD1 (5 bases). The CDR3 sequence is 15 residues long. Germline assignment: CDR1 MDHEN and CDR2 SYDVKM. Deletions cut 2 bases from V and 1 base from J, with 9 bases between. Written as DNA, the CDR3 is TGTGCCAGCAGTTTAGCAGGGTTTTCTGGAAACACCATATATTTT. It codes for CASSLAGFSGNTIYF.

This clonotype came up many times. The library was built for alpha chains, so this beta chain is an off-target read and its size means little. The V and J genes are TRBV9 and TRBJ2-6; no clear D. The germline V gene has CDR1 SGDLS and CDR2 YYNGEE. Trimming took 4 bases from V and 2 from J, leaving 7 bases between them. The CDR3 sequence is 14 residues long. For the CDR3, the DNA is TGTGCCAGCAGCTCTCCTACTGGGGCCAACGTCCTGACTTTC. Amino acid sequence: CASSSPTGANVLTF. The variable domain in full, completed from reference TRBV9 and TRBJ2-6, reads DSGVTQTPKHLITATGQRVTLRCSPRSGDLSVYWYQQSLDQGLQFLIQYYNGEERAKGNILERFSAQQFPDLHSELNLSSLELGDSALYFCASSSPTGANVLTFGAGSRLTVL.

This clonotype was recorded at least ten times. Because the library targeted alpha chains, this beta chain is an off-target read whose size means little. The chain is built from TRBV10-1 and TRBJ2-1, with 7 bases that match TRBD2. Germline trimming cut 8 bases from V and 6 bases from J; bases unmatched to any gene: 7. The CDR3 runs 13 residues. Germline lookup yields CDR1 WNHNN and CDR2 SYGVQD (reference sequence). CDR3: CASSTGGINEQFF. The CDR3 coding sequence is TGCGCCAGCTCTACGGGAGGAATCAATGAGCAGTTCTTC.

This clonotype is medium-sized in the sample. The size of this beta chain means little, since it is a stray read in a library made for alpha chains. The V call is TRBV5-1, the J call TRBJ2-1; D ambiguous. The germline CDR1 and CDR2 sequences are SGHRS and YFSETQ. The length of the CDR3 is 13 residues. Trimming pared 5 bases from V and 4 bases from J, leaving 10 bases between. CDR3 nucleotides: TGCGCCAGCAGAAGCATACCTTACAATGAGCAGTTCTTC. Translated, it gives CASRSIPYNEQFF.

This clonotype was seen ten or more times. This beta chain turned up in a library designed for alpha chains; as an off-target read, its abundance says little. The V and J genes are TRBV20-1 and TRBJ2-1; D is undetermined. The CDR3 has 10 residues. The V gene's germline CDR1 is DFQATT and CDR2 SNEGSKA (reference sequence). V was clipped by 6 bases and J by 4 bases, with 4 bases between them. CDR3 DNA: TGCAGTGCCCAGTACAATGAGCAGTTCTTC. Protein sequence: CSAQYNEQFF.

This clonotype was counted ten times or more. For a library built for alpha chains, this beta chain is a stray read; little rests on its size. The V call is TRBV10-3, the J call TRBJ1-4, with 7 bases aligning to TRBD1. With 10 bases clipped from V and 0 bases from J, the junction kept 11 bases outside the gene matches. This CDR3 contains 16 residues. From germline, CDR1 is ENHRY and CDR2 SYGVKD. The CDR3 protein is CATGTADLATNEKLFF. As DNA, the CDR3 is TGTGCCACCGGGACAGCCGACCTTGCAACTAATGAAAAACTGTTTTTT.

This clonotype was recorded many times. The size of this beta chain means little, since it is a stray read in a library made for alpha chains. J is TRBJ2-3 and V is TRBV27; maybe TRBD1 (5 bases). CDR1 and CDR2 (germline): MNHEY, SMNVEV (reference sequence). The CDR3 consists of 13 residues. V lost 6 bases, J lost 8 bases, and 15 bases lay in between. CDR3 bases: TGTGCCAGCAGCCACGACAGTCGCGGTACGCAGTATTTT. It codes for CASSHDSRGTQYF.